This T cell receptor (beta chain) was captured in a study of blood T cells in healthy people across ages. Study-level points and caveats: Unsorted PBMCs prevented conclusive naive versus antigen-experienced comparison.

CDR1 is MDHEN, CDR2 SYDVKM, per germline. Losses at the gene ends were 6 bases for V and 6 bases for J; bases not matched to a gene: 12. This CDR3 spans 17 amino acids. Alongside a J-beta primer mix, a sample-barcoded 5' primer served in a second PCR lasting about 7 to 11 cycles. TCRdb processed the 5' RACE reads anew with MiXCR; each CDR3 protein has one entry. The sample records roughly 900,000 distinct CDR3 sequences, around 49% being singletons. Details on this clonotype: The antigen is unknown.

This sequence originates from a young man in good health. The V and J genes are TRBV28 and TRBJ2-3; 13 bases line up with TRBD2. Sequencing input: blood. The CDR3 nucleotides read TGTGCCAGCAGAGCCGACGGACTAGCGGGGGAATTGGATACGCAGTATTTT. It encodes CASRADGLAGELDTQYF.